The clone carrying this T cell receptor (beta chain) was picked up a small number of times. With a constant-region primer and a V-primer adapter, TCRs were subjected to around 20 PCR cycles of amplification. TCRdb recomputed calls from the reads with MiXCR, one row per CDR3 protein. Here the sample spans roughly 46,000 distinct CDR3 sequences, 12% being singletons. The data were taken from a study of low-dose radiotherapy and immunotherapy resistance in tumors. Study as a whole: Cohort 2 patients were irradiated with 1 Gy every two weeks, reaching 13 Gy over 26 weeks. At a dose of 200 mg/m2, intravenous cyclophosphamide was given every two weeks, one day before radiation and immunotherapy. Alpha- and beta-chain coverage of first-strand cDNA came from TRAV- and TRBV-specific primers.

Described time point: before trial treatment. Donors were dosed with nivolumab and ipilimumab; they also received aspirin, low-dose cyclophosphamide and low-dose radiotherapy. Germline V lookup: CDR1 LNHDA, CDR2 SQIVND (reference sequence). The ends lost 8 bases at V and 5 bases at J; junction bases unmatched: 12. The CDR3 sequence is 15 residues long. This sample comprised PBMCs, obtained before treatment. The sequence was collected from a female donor with ovarian cancer. The rearrangement links TRBV19 to TRBJ1-1; 9 bases fit TRBD1. The CDR3 spells CASFRDRDRATEAFF. The CDR3 DNA is TGTGCCAGTTTTAGAGACCGGGACAGGGCGACTGAAGCTTTCTTT.